This is a list of T cell receptor beta chains from one sample in a study of cytomegalovirus exposure and HLA in healthy donors. Sequenced by immunoSEQ multiplex PCR; TCRdb stores in-frame clones only, minus some. Here the sample spans fewer than 95,000 clones, more than 70% being singletons. Sequencing was performed on PBMCs. Receptors originate from a man aged 18 to 30 in good health and CMV-seronegative. CDR3s include the opening cysteine and the closing phenylalanine or tryptophan. D genes are given only for firm matches. A row's size may be missing; if present it is once, few, many or a size class.

D gene	clone size	J gene	V gene	CDR3 DNA	CDR3 protein
.	.	TRBJ1-2	TRBV7-9	TGTGCCAGCAGCTTCGCCAGTCAGTTCTCAGGCTACACCTTC	CASSFASQFSGYTF
.	.	TRBJ1-5	TRBV6-1	TGTGCCAGCAGTGACTTGAGGAACCAGTATAGCAATCAGCCCCAGCATTTT	CASSDLRNQYSNQPQHF
.	few	TRBJ2-7	TRBV6-1	TGTGCCAGCAAAACAGGGAACTTCGCGCAGTACTTC	CASKTGNFAQYF
TRBD2	few	TRBJ2-5	TRBV19	TGTGCCAGTAGTGCAGTAGCGGGGAGCCAAGAGACCCAGTACTTC	CASSAVAGSQETQYF
.	.	TRBJ1-5	TRBV4-1	TGCGCCAGCAGCCAATTCCCCACAGGGAGCAATCAGCCCCAGCATTTT	CASSQFPTGSNQPQHF
.	.	TRBJ2-1	TRBV5-4	TGTGCCAGCAGCCAGAAGGGGGGGCATTACAATGAGCAGTTCTTC	CASSQKGGHYNEQFF
TRBD1	.	TRBJ1-1	TRBV29-1	TGCAGCGTTGACCCGGAGACAGGGGGCGCGGGAACTGAAGCTTTCTTT	CSVDPETGGAGTEAFF
TRBD2	.	TRBJ2-1	TRBV7-3	TGTGCCAGCAGCTCCTGGACTAGCGGGGGTCCCCTGTTCTTC	CASSSWTSGGPLFF
.	.	TRBJ2-5	TRBV21-1	TGTGCCAGCAGCAAAGTAGAGTACCAAGAGACCCAGTACTTC	CASSKVEYQETQYF
.	.	TRBJ1-1	TRBV5-1	TGCGCCAGCAGAGGGGCTGAAGCTTTCTTT	CASRGAEAFF
.	few	TRBJ2-7	TRBV9	TGTGCCAGCAGCGTAGGAGGCAGGGAGGATAACGAGCAGTACTTC	CASSVGGREDNEQYF
TRBD2	.	TRBJ2-7	TRBV6-5	TGTGCCAGCAGTTACTCTCGGGGGGGGGATGCCCACGAGCAGTACTTC	CASSYSRGGDAHEQYF
.	few	TRBJ2-2	TRBV5-8	TGTGCCAGCAGATCACCGGGACAAGGCACCGGGGAGCTGTTTTTT	CASRSPGQGTGELFF
.	.	TRBJ1-1	TRBV11-2	TGTGCCAGCAGCTTAGCACGGGACACTGAAGCTTTCTTT	CASSLARDTEAFF
.	.	TRBJ1-5	TRBV19	TGTGCCAGTACCGTGAGGCCAGGAGGGGATCAGCCCCAGCATTTT	CASTVRPGGDQPQHF
.	.	TRBJ1-5	TRBV5-6	TGTGCCAGCAGCTCAGGGGCGGATCAGCCCCAGCATTTT	CASSSGADQPQHF
.	few	TRBJ1-4	TRBV19	TGTGCCAGTAGGATGCGGGCAACTAATGAAAAACTGTTTTTT	CASRMRATNEKLFF
TRBD1	.	TRBJ1-2	TRBV30	TGTGCCTGCCGACGGACAGGCTATGGCTACACCTTC	CACRRTGYGYTF
.	.	TRBJ2-1	TRBV5-4	TGTGCCAGCAGGCCCACTTACGATTCCTACAATGAGCAGTTCTTC	CASRPTYDSYNEQFF
.	.	TRBJ2-3	TRBV5-1	TGCGCCAGCAGCTTCCTTTACACAGATACGCAGTATTTT	CASSFLYTDTQYF
TRBD2	.	TRBJ2-2	TRBV7-7	TGTGCCAGCAGCAAATCTAGCGGGGCGAACACCGGGGAGCTGTTTTTT	CASSKSSGANTGELFF
.	once	TRBJ1-1	TRBV19	TGTGCCAGTAGTATGTCGGGAGGGAACACTGAAGCTTTCTTT	CASSMSGGNTEAFF
.	.	TRBJ1-3	TRBV7-6	TGTGCCAGCAGCATATCCTTGACAGGCAGCTCTGGAAACACCATATATTTT	CASSISLTGSSGNTIYF
.	.	TRBJ2-3	TRBV6-1	TGTGCCAGCAGTGCCTTTTCCACAGATACGCAGTATTTT	CASSAFSTDTQYF
TRBD2	.	TRBJ2-3	TRBV9	TGTGCCAGCAGTGAGCGGGAATATACGCAGTATTTT	CASSEREYTQYF
.	.	TRBJ1-3	TRBV6-5	TGTGCCAGCAGTTCCGCTAAGACTAGGGGTGGCACCATATATTTT	CASSSAKTRGGTIYF
.	.	TRBJ1-5	TRBV16	TGTGCCAGCCCTAAATCGGGGGGAGGCCAGGATAACAATCAGCCCCAGCATTTT	CASPKSGGGQDNNQPQHF
TRBD1	once	TRBJ1-2	TRBV2	TGTGCCAGCAGTTTTCAGGGGGCGAGGGGCTACACCTTC	CASSFQGARGYTF
.	once	TRBJ1-6	TRBV7-6	TGTGCCAGCAGCTCTGGCCCGCGGGTTGGTTGGTCCTATAATTCACCCCTCCACTTT	CASSSGPRVGWSYNSPLHF
TRBD1	few	TRBJ2-7	TRBV27	TGTGCCAGCAGTAAAACTCTCCGGACAGGGTCCTACGAGCAGTACTTC	CASSKTLRTGSYEQYF
TRBD1	.	TRBJ2-6	TRBV6-4	TGTGCCAGCAGCACACAGGGGTACCTCTCTGGGGCCAACGTCCTGACTTTC	CASSTQGYLSGANVLTF
TRBD1	.	TRBJ2-6	TRBV2	TGTGCCAGCAGTATAAACAGGGGGCTTGGGGCCAACGTCCTGACTTTC	CASSINRGLGANVLTF
.	.	TRBJ2-3	TRBV4-1	TGCGCCAGCAGCGAGGGCAGGACAGATACGCAGTATTTT	CASSEGRTDTQYF
.	.	TRBJ1-1	TRBV5-5	TGTGCCAGCCAGACTCGAGGGGGGGTAAACACTGAAGCTTTCTTT	CASQTRGGVNTEAFF
TRBD2	.	TRBJ2-7	TRBV7-2	TGTGCCAGCAGCTTAGCGGGACTAGCGGGGGTGTACGAGCAGTACTTC	CASSLAGLAGVYEQYF
TRBD2	.	TRBJ2-3	TRBV7-8	TGTGCCAGCAGCTTACTAGCGGGGGGGGTCACAGATACGCAGTATTTT	CASSLLAGGVTDTQYF
TRBD1	.	TRBJ2-5	TRBV4-1	TGCGCCAGCAGCCCGGGACAGGGAGTGGAGACCCAGTACTTC	CASSPGQGVETQYF
.	.	TRBJ2-7	TRBV13	TGTGCCAGCAGCTTCAGGACTCCCTACGAGCAGTACTTC	CASSFRTPYEQYF
TRBD1	.	TRBJ2-3	TRBV6-6	TGTGCCAGCAGCAGCCCCGACAGGGCCAACACAGATACGCAGTATTTT	CASSSPDRANTDTQYF
.	.	TRBJ1-1	TRBV12-1	TGTGCCAGCAGCTTCGGGGGGATGAAGGGCTTGAACACTGAAGCTTTCTTT	CASSFGGMKGLNTEAFF
TRBD2	few	TRBJ2-1	TRBV2	TGTGCCAGCAAGAAGATGTCGGGGGGGGGTCACAATGAGCAGTTCTTC	CASKKMSGGGHNEQFF
TRBD1	.	TRBJ1-2	TRBV19	TGTGCCAGTAGTTCTGGGACAGGGGGCGACTATGGCTACACCTTC	CASSSGTGGDYGYTF
TRBD1	.	TRBJ1-1	TRBV11-3	TGTGCCAGCAGCGCGGGGACAGGGCGAGCTTTCTTT	CASSAGTGRAFF
TRBD1	.	TRBJ1-2	TRBV9	TGTGCCAGCAGTCGTGACAGGGTCGGCTATGGCTACACCTTC	CASSRDRVGYGYTF
.	few	TRBJ2-1	TRBV9	TGTGCCAGCAGCGTTCCTAGCTGGGGTGAGCAGTTCTTC	CASSVPSWGEQFF
TRBD1	.	TRBJ1-1	TRBV5-1	TGCGCCAGCAGACGCGACAGGGGGGGGAACACTGAAGCTTTCTTT	CASRRDRGGNTEAFF
.	.	TRBJ1-3	TRBV2	TGTGCCAGCAACTTTGACGGCGGTGGAAACACCATATATTTT	CASNFDGGGNTIYF
.	.	TRBJ1-6	TRBV5-1	TGCGCCAGCAGCTTTGAAAACAGGAGTTCACCCCTCCACTTT	CASSFENRSSPLHF
TRBD2	.	TRBJ2-5	TRBV6-1	TGTGCCAGCAGTGAGACCAGTAGCGGGGGGACCGAGACCCAGTACTTC	CASSETSSGGTETQYF
.	.	TRBJ1-6	TRBV28	TGTGCCAGCGAGGGATATAATTCACCCCTCCACTTT	CASEGYNSPLHF
TRBD1	.	TRBJ1-2	TRBV6-1	TGTGCCAGCAGTGGACAGGGGAGGTATGGCTACACCTTC	CASSGQGRYGYTF
.	.	TRBJ2-7	TRBV7-6	TGTGCCAGCAGCTTTGGCAGGACCTACGAGCAGTACTTC	CASSFGRTYEQYF
.	.	TRBJ1-1	TRBV19	TGTGCCAGTAGTATAGACCAGGGATTGAACACTGAAGCTTTCTTT	CASSIDQGLNTEAFF
.	once	TRBJ2-3	TRBV5-6	TGTGCCAGCAGCGGAGGGACAGATACGCAGTATTTT	CASSGGTDTQYF
.	.	TRBJ2-1	TRBV2	TGTGCCAGCAGTGCAGACATCGGCTACAATGAGCAGTTCTTC	CASSADIGYNEQFF